The rows below give T cell receptor beta chains drawn from one sample of a study of Graves' ophthalmopathy and Graves' hyperthyroidism. Each CDR3 protein is one row after TCRdb ran MiXCR on the multiplex PCR reads. Here the sample spans approximately 460,000 distinct CDR3 sequences, roughly an eighth being singletons. Sequenced input: blood. Every receptor here comes from a woman between 25 and 40 years old with Graves' ophthalmopathy. CDR3s include the opening cysteine and the closing phenylalanine or tryptophan. D genes are given only for firm matches. Clone size is shown for a subset of rows, as once, few, many or a class of expanded clone.

CDR3aa	CDR3nt	len	v_gene	j_gene	d_gene	abundance
CASTRGTGVDEQYF	TGTGCCAGCACCCGGGGAACAGGGGTTGACGAGCAGTACTTC	14	TRBV6-1	TRBJ2-7	TRBD1	many
CSASVPDRDVSPLHF	TGCAGTGCTAGTGTTCCAGACAGGGATGTTTCACCCCTCCACTTT	15	TRBV20-1	TRBJ1-6	TRBD1	many
CASTLGTGNSEAFF	TGCGCCAGCACCTTGGGGACGGGGAATTCCGAAGCTTTCTTT	14	TRBV5-1	TRBJ1-1	.	many
CASSQTGPGNTIYF	TGTGCCAGCAGTCAGACGGGGCCCGGAAACACCATATATTTT	14	TRBV12-3/TRBV12-4	TRBJ1-3	.	many
CASSLGRLAGGPQFSYEQYF	TGTGCCAGCAGTTTAGGTCGGCTAGCGGGAGGGCCCCAATTCTCCTACGAGCAGTACTTC	20	TRBV28	TRBJ2-7	TRBD2	.
CASRMGQAFSGNTIYF	TGTGCCAGCAGGATGGGACAGGCGTTCTCTGGAAACACCATATATTTT	16	TRBV28	TRBJ1-3	TRBD1	many
CAITGGGGQPQHF	TGTGCCATCACAGGGGGCGGCGGGCAGCCCCAGCATTTT	13	TRBV10-3	TRBJ1-5	TRBD1	.
CASSADRRYGYTF	TGTGCCAGTAGTGCGGACAGGCGGTATGGCTACACCTTC	13	TRBV19	TRBJ1-2	TRBD1	many
CASSVTEGNEQYF	TGTGCCAGCAGTGTCACGGAAGGAAACGAGCAGTACTTC	13	TRBV5-6	TRBJ2-7	.	.
CASRVPGSGNTIYF	TGTGCCAGCCGGGTCCCGGGGTCTGGAAACACCATATATTTT	14	TRBV7-2	TRBJ1-3	.	many
CASTTPGNEQYF	TGTGCCAGCACCACTCCTGGGAACGAGCAGTACTTC	12	TRBV12-3/TRBV12-4	TRBJ2-7	.	many
CASSLSAFYEQYF	TGTGCCAGCAGCTTATCCGCGTTTTACGAGCAGTACTTC	13	TRBV11-1	TRBJ2-7	.	many
CASSYNDREVDGYTF	TGTGCCAGCAGTTACAACGACAGGGAGGTGGATGGCTACACCTTC	15	TRBV6-5	TRBJ1-2	TRBD1	many
CASSQGTGVQNQPQHF	TGTGCCAGCAGCCAAGGGACAGGGGTCCAAAATCAGCCCCAGCATTTT	16	TRBV3-1	TRBJ1-5	TRBD1	few
CSARQGARTEAFF	TGCAGTGCTCGTCAGGGGGCGCGGACTGAAGCTTTCTTT	13	TRBV20-1	TRBJ1-1	TRBD1	many
CSAWLGGRAEEVGGQPQHF	TGCAGTGCCTGGCTGGGGGGGCGAGCCGAAGAGGTTGGGGGTCAGCCCCAGCATTTT	19	TRBV20-1	TRBJ1-5	.	many
CASSTSRGGQPQHF	TGTGCCAGCAGTACCTCCCGGGGAGGTCAGCCCCAGCATTTT	14	TRBV25-1	TRBJ1-5	.	many
CASSLNRANYGYTF	TGTGCCAGCAGTTTGAACAGGGCGAACTATGGCTACACCTTC	14	TRBV12-3/TRBV12-4	TRBJ1-2	.	few
CASTVKGGTGELFF	TGTGCCAGCACGGTCAAGGGGGGGACCGGGGAGCTGTTTTTT	14	TRBV19	TRBJ2-2	.	many
CASSLVWRQGPSYEQYF	TGTGCCAGCAGTTTAGTATGGAGACAGGGGCCCTCCTACGAGCAGTACTTC	17	TRBV12-3/TRBV12-4	TRBJ2-7	TRBD1	few
CASSRQSGANVLTF	TGTGCCAGCAGCCGACAGTCTGGGGCCAACGTCCTGACTTTC	14	TRBV7-2	TRBJ2-6	.	many
CASSLEYPGAPRQYF	TGTGCCAGCAGTTTAGAATACCCGGGGGCCCCCAGGCAGTACTTC	15	TRBV28	TRBJ2-7	.	many
CASSPLLGQGKNIQYF	TGTGCCAGCTCACCACTTTTGGGCCAGGGCAAAAACATTCAGTACTTC	16	TRBV18	TRBJ2-4	.	many
CATSRSRQGRWAGELFF	TGTGCCACCAGCAGATCAAGACAGGGGAGGTGGGCCGGGGAGCTGTTTTTT	17	TRBV15	TRBJ2-2	TRBD1	many
CASSLSVTNQETQYF	TGTGCCAGCAGCTTATCAGTGACAAACCAAGAGACCCAGTACTTC	15	TRBV7-8	TRBJ2-5	.	.
CSVDPDRNNYGYTF	TGCAGCGTTGACCCGGACAGGAATAACTATGGCTACACCTTC	14	TRBV29-1	TRBJ1-2	TRBD1	many
CASSLGGQAQETQYF	TGTGCCAGCAGCTTAGGGGGACAGGCCCAAGAGACCCAGTACTTC	15	TRBV7-2	TRBJ2-5	TRBD1	many
CATKFAGGYYEQYF	TGTGCCACCAAATTCGCCGGGGGATACTACGAGCAGTACTTC	14	TRBV27	TRBJ2-7	.	many
CSVVKGTYEQYF	TGCAGCGTTGTTAAGGGAACCTACGAGCAGTACTTC	12	TRBV29-1	TRBJ2-7	.	.
CATSDRGQKNNEQFF	TGTGCCACCAGTGATCGGGGACAGAAGAACAATGAGCAGTTCTTC	15	TRBV24-1	TRBJ2-1	TRBD1	many
CASPQEGITYEQYF	TGTGCCAGTCCACAGGAGGGGATCACCTACGAGCAGTACTTC	14	TRBV7-9	TRBJ2-7	.	many
CASSLGGQIYEQYF	TGTGCCAGCAGTTTGGGGGGACAAATCTACGAGCAGTACTTC	14	TRBV28	TRBJ2-7	.	many
CASSEGRRLNGYTF	TGTGCCAGCAGTGAGGGCAGGCGTCTAAATGGCTACACCTTC	14	TRBV2	TRBJ1-2	.	many
CARGGQGTNYGYTF	TGTGCCAGGGGAGGACAGGGCACTAACTATGGCTACACCTTC	14	TRBV2	TRBJ1-2	TRBD1	many
CASTLETGASGNTIYF	TGTGCCAGCACCCTTGAGACGGGAGCCTCTGGAAACACCATATATTTT	16	TRBV12-3/TRBV12-4	TRBJ1-3	.	many
CASSLGEDRTYEQYF	TGTGCCAGCAGTTTAGGGGAGGACCGGACCTACGAGCAGTACTTC	15	TRBV12-3/TRBV12-4	TRBJ2-7	.	.
CASKMGQANYGYTF	TGTGCCAGCAAAATGGGACAGGCAAACTATGGCTACACCTTC	14	TRBV12-3/TRBV12-4	TRBJ1-2	TRBD1	many
CASSPLSETQYF	TGTGCCAGCAGCCCACTATCAGAGACCCAGTACTTC	12	TRBV7-2	TRBJ2-5	.	many
CASILDGILNIQYF	.	14	TRBV2	TRBJ2-4	.	many
CASGPTGRNTEAFF	TGTGCTAGTGGTCCTACAGGGAGAAACACTGAAGCTTTCTTT	14	TRBV12-5	TRBJ1-1	.	many
CASSLGAVLGKTQYF	TGTGCCAGCAGCTTAGGGGCAGTTCTCGGGAAGACCCAGTACTTC	15	TRBV7-9	TRBJ2-5	.	many
CASSLDRQGRYGYTF	TGTGCCAGCAGTTTAGACAGACAGGGAAGGTATGGCTACACCTTC	15	TRBV12-3/TRBV12-4	TRBJ1-2	TRBD1	many
CASSLDAGMNTEAFF	TGTGCCAGCAGCTTAGATGCAGGGATGAACACTGAAGCTTTCTTT	15	TRBV7-9	TRBJ1-1	.	many
CASSVDVGSGANVLTF	TGTGCCAGCAGTGTCGATGTGGGGTCTGGGGCCAACGTCCTGACTTTC	16	TRBV6-1	TRBJ2-6	.	.
CASRSLYYGYTF	TGTGCCAGCAGGTCCTTATACTATGGCTACACCTTC	12	TRBV12-3/TRBV12-4	TRBJ1-2	.	few